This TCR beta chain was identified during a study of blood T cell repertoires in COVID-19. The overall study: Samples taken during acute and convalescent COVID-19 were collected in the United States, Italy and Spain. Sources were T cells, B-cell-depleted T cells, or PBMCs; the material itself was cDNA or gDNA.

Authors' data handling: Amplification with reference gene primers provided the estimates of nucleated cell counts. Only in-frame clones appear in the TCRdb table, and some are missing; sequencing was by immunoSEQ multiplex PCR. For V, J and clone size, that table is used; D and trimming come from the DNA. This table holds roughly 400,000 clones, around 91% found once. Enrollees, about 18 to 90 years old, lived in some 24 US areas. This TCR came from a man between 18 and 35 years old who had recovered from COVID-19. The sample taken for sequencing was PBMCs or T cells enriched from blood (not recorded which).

CDR3: CASSLRALAGGGTGELFF. CDR3 DNA: TGTGCCAGCAGCCTGCGGGCGCTAGCGGGAGGGGGCACCGGGGAGCTGTTTTTT. The J gene is TRBJ2-2, the V gene TRBV28; the match to TRBD2 covers 12 bases. CDR1 and CDR2 (germline): MDHEN, SYDVKM. Trimming cost V 6 bases and J 4 bases; bases outside gene matches: 12. The CDR3 has 18 residues.